This T cell receptor (beta chain) was profiled in a study of cytomegalovirus exposure and HLA in healthy donors. Study observations and caveats: In a later analysis, first-cohort TCR clusters were found to tend to co-occur in the 100 to 150 validation repertoires. A list of around 160 TCR beta chains associated with cytomegalovirus was given.

Of note for this clone: Its antigen is undetermined.

Separate from the 666-subject first cohort was the 120-subject validation cohort, to which the donors belonged. CDR1 and CDR2 from the germline V gene are MGHRA and YSYEKL. V lost 0 bases and J lost 8, with 10 bases in between. The CDR3 has 13 amino acids. Sequenced by immunoSEQ multiplex PCR; TCRdb stores in-frame clones only, minus some. This sample has around 86,000 clones, with 80% to 95% found just once. This sequence joins TRBV4-1 and TRBJ1-2, with no clear D. Material: PBMCs. The source is a woman in her 30s in good health and CMV-seropositive. The CDR3 sequence: CASSQDPGVGYTF. The CDR3 DNA reads TGCGCCAGCAGCCAAGATCCCGGGGTGGGCTACACCTTC.